This paragraph covers one TCR beta chain sequence. The antigen is unknown. A much larger clone is a single base away; this may be a read error. The sample comes from a study of T cell repertoires in cytomegalovirus infection. Across the whole study: CMV infection plus the matching HLA type was flagged by public TCR beta signatures. Study-wide points: Cumulative frequency of public TCR beta families picked out carriers of CMV plus the relevant HLA. HLA-C-restricted CMV-specific TCR beta clonotypes were dominant in the ex vivo response.

With 5 bases clipped from V and 4 bases from J, the junction kept 16 bases outside the gene matches. Germline V gives CDR1 SGHVS, CDR2 FNYEAQ. The CDR3 covers 18 residues. TCRdb reprocessed the reads with MiXCR, giving one entry per CDR3 protein. The sample lists approximately 500,000 distinct CDR3 sequences; about 15% were seen once. The chain employs TRBV7-6 and TRBJ2-5; 10 bases line up with TRBD2. The sample comprised CD8+ T cells from PBMCs. The clonotype comes from a human donor in good health (CMV status not recorded). Some clones in this sample may be carry-over from other donors' samples. As DNA, the CDR3 is TGTGCCAGCAGCCTTGACAGGGGACTAGCGAGAGATCGAGAGACCCAGTACTTC. Translating it yields CASSLDRGLARDRETQYF.